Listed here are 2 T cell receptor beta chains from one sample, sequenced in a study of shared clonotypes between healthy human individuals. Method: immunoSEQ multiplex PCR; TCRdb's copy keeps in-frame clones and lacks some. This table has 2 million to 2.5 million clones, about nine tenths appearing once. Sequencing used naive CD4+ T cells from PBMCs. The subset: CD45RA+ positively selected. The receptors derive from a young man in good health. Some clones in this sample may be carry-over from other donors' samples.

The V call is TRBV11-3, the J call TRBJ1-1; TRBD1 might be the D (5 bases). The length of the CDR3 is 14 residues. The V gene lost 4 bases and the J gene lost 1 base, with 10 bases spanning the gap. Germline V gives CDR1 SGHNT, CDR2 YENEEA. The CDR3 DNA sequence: TGTGCCAGCAGCTCGGGCAGGGCGAACACTGAAGCTTTCTTT. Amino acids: CASSSGRANTEAFF.

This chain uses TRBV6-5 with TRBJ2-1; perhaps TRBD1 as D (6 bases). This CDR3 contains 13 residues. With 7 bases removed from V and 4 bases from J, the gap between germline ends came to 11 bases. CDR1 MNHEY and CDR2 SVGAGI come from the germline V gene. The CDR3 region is CASTMDRYNEQFF. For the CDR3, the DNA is TGTGCCAGCACTATGGACAGATACAATGAGCAGTTCTTC.